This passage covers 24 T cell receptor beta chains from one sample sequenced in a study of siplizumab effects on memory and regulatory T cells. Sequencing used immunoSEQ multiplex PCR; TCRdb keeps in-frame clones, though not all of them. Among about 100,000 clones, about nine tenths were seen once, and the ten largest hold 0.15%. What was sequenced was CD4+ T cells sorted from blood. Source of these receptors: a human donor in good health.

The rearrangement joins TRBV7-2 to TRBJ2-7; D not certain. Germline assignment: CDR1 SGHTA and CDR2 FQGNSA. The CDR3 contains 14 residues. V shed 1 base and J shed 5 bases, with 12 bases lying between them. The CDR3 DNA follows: TGTGCCAGCAGCTTAGATGGATCAAGGGACGAGCAGTACTTC. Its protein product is CASSLDGSRDEQYF.

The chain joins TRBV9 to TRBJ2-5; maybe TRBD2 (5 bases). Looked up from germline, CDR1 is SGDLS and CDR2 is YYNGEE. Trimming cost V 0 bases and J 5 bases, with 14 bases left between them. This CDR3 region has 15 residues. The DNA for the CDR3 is TGTGCCAGCAGCGTAGAGCCTGGGGAGAGGGAGACCCAGTACTTC. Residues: CASSVEPGERETQYF.

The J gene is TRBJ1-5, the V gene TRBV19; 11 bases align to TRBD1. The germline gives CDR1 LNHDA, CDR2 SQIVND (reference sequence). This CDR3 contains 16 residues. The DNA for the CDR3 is TGTGAATCCCGGCCCGGGACAGGGGGGAATAATCAGCCCCAGCATTTT. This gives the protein CESRPGTGGNNQPQHF.

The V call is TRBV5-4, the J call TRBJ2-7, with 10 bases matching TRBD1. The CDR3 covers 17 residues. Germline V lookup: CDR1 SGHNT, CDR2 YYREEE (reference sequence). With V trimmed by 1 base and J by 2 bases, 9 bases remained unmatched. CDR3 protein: CASSLPGGDRGTYEQYF. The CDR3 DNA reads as TGTGCCAGCAGCTTGCCGGGTGGGGACAGGGGTACCTACGAGCAGTACTTC.

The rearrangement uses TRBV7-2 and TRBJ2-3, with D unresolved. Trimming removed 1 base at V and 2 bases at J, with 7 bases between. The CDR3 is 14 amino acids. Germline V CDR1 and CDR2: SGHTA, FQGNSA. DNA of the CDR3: TGTGCCAGCAGCTTAGACTACTCCACAGATACGCAGTATTTT. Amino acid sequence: CASSLDYSTDTQYF.

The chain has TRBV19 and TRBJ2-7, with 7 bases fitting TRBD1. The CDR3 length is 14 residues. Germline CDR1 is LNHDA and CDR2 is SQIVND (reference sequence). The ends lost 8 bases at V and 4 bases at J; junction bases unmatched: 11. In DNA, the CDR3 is TGTGCCAGTCGGGACAGCGGTATGTCTTACGAGCAGTACTTC. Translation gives CASRDSGMSYEQYF.

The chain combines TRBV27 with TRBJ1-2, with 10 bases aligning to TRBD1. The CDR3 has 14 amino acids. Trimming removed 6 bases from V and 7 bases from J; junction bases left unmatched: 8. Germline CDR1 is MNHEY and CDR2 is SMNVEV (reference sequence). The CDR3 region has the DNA TGTGCCAGCAGGCGGACAGGGGGTTCGGGTGGCTACACCTTC. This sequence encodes CASRRTGGSGGYTF.

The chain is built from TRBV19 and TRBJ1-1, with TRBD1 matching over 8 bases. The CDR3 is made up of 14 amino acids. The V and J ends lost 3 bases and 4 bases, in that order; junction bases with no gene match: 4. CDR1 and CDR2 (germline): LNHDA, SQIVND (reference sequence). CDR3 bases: TGTGCCAGTAGTATCGGGACAGGCAGCACTGAAGCTTTCTTT. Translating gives CASSIGTGSTEAFF.

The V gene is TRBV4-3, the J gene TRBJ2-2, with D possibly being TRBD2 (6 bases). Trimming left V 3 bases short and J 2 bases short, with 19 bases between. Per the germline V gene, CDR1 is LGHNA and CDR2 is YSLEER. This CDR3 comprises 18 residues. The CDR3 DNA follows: TGCGCCAGCAGCCAGAACCCCACCGGGACTCCTAACACCGGGGAGCTGTTTTTT. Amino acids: CASSQNPTGTPNTGELFF.

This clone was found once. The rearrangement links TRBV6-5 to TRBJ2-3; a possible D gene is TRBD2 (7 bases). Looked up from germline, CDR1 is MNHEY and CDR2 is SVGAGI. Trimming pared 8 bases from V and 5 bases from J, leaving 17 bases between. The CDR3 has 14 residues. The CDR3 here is CASRWGGLRDTQYF. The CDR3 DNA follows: TGTGCCAGCCGGTGGGGGGGCTTAAGAGATACGCAGTATTTT.

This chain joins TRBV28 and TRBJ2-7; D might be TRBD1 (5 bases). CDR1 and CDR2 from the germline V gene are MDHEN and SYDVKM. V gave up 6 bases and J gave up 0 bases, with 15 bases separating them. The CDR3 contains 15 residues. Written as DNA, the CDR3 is TGTGCCAGCAGGTTCGACAGTCAGAGCTCCTACGAGCAGTACTTC. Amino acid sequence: CASRFDSQSSYEQYF.

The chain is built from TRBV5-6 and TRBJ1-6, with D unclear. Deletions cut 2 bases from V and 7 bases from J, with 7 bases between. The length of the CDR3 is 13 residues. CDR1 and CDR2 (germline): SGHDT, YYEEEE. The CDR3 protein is CASSFGINSPLHF. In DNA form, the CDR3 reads TGTGCCAGCAGCTTTGGTATCAATTCACCCCTCCACTTT.

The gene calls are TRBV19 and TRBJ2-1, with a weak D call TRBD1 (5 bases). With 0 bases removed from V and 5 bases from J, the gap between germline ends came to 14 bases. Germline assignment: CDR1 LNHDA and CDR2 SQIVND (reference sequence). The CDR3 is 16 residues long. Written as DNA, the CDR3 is TGTGCCAGTAGTATAGATCCCCAGGGCCTGGACAATGAGCAGTTCTTC. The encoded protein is CASSIDPQGLDNEQFF.

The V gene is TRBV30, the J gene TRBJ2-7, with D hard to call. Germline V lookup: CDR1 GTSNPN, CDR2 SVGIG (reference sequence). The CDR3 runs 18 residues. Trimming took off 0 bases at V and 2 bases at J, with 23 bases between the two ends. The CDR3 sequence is CAWSVSIILATAPYEQYF. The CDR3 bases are TGTGCCTGGAGTGTCTCAATTATTCTGGCCACGGCGCCCTACGAGCAGTACTTC.

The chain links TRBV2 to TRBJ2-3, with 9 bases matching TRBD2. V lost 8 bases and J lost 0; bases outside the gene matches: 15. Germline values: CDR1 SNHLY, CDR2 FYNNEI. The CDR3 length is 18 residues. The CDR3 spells CASYDLAGNAPSTDTQYF. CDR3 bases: TGTGCCAGCTATGACCTAGCGGGGAACGCCCCAAGCACAGATACGCAGTATTTT. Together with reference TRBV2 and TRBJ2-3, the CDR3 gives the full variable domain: EPEVTQTPSHQVTQMGQEVILRCVPISNHLYFYWYRQILGQKVEFLVSFYNNEISEKSEIFDDQFSVERPDGSNFTLKIRSTKLEDSAMYFCASYDLAGNAPSTDTQYFGPGTRLTVL.

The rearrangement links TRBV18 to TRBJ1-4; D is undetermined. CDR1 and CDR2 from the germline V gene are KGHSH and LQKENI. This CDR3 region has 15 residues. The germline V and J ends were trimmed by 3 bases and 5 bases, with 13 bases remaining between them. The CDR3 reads CASSPRTVPNEKLFF. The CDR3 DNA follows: TGTGCCAGCTCACCTCGGACGGTGCCAAATGAAAAACTGTTTTTT.

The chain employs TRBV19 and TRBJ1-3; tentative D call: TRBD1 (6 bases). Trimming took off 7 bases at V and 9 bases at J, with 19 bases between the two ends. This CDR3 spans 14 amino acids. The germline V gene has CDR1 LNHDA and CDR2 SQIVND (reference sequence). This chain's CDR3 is CASTATGRGVTIYF. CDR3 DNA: TGTGCCAGTACCGCCACCGGCAGGGGTGTCACCATATATTTT.

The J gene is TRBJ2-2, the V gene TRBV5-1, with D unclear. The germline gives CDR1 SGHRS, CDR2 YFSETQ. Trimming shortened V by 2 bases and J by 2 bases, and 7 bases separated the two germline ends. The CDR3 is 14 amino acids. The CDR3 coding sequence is TGCGCCAGCAGCTTATCGAGAAACACCGGGGAGCTGTTTTTT. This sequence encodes CASSLSRNTGELFF.

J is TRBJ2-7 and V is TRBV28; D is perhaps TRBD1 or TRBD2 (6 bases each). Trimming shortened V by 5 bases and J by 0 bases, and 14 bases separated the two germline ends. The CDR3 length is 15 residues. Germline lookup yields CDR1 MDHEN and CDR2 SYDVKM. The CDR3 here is CASSAPGGLSYEQYF. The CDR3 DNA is TGTGCCAGCAGTGCCCCCGGGGGCCTCTCCTACGAGCAGTACTTC.

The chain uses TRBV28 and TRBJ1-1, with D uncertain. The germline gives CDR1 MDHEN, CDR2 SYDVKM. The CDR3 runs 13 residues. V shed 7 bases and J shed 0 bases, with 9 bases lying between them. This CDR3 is CASTLVVNTEAFF. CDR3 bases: TGTGCCAGCACTCTGGTTGTGAACACTGAAGCTTTCTTT.

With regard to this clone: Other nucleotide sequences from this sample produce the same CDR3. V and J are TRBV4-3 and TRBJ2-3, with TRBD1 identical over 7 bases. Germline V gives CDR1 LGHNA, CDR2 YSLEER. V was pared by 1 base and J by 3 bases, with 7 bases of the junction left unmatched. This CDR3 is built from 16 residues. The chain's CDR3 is CASSQGAGGPTDTQYF. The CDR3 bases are TGCGCCAGCAGCCAAGGGGCAGGGGGACCGACAGATACGCAGTATTTT.

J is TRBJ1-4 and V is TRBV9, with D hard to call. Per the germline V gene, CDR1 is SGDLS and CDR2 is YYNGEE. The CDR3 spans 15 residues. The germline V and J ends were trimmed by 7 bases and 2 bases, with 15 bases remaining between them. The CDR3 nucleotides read TGTGCCAGCGGAGGCGGGCCTTCCACTAATGAAAAACTGTTTTTT. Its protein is CASGGGPSTNEKLFF.

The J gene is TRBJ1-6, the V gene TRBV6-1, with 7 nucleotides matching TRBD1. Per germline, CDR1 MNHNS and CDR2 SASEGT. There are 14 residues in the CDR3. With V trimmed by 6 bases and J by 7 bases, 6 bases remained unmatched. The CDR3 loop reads CASRRTGLNSPLHF. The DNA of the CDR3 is TGTGCCAGCAGGAGGACAGGCCTGAATTCACCCCTCCACTTT.

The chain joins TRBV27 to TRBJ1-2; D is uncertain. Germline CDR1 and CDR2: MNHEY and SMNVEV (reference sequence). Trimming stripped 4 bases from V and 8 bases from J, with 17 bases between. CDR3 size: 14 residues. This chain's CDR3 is CASSSSPGVSGYTF. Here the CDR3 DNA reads TGTGCCAGCAGTTCCTCCCCCGGGGTGTCGGGCTACACCTTC.